The 15 T cell receptor beta chains below were found in one sample sequenced in a study of cytomegalovirus exposure and HLA in healthy donors (dated by TCRdb to 2016 to 2017). Receptor amplification or capture employed the immunoSEQ multiplex PCR assay. TCRdb holds this immuneACCESS table with in-frame rearrangements only. Some clones are missing; in checked studies, unresolved V genes explain under half, and the rest has no known cause. For this sample the table gives under 200,000 clones, of which approximately 89% were detected only once. About a tenth of the sample is held by the ten biggest clonotypes. The sample taken for sequencing was PBMCs. All receptors come from a woman between 18 and 30 years old in good health and CMV-seropositive.

The genes are TRBV7-2 and TRBJ2-7, with 7 bases lining up with TRBD2. Unmatched junction bases numbered 7, after V lost 4 bases and J lost 4 bases. Germline V gene sequence: CDR1 SGHTA, CDR2 FQGNSA. This CDR3 region has 14 residues. The CDR3 sequence: CASSSTSALYEQYF. Here the CDR3 DNA reads TGTGCCAGCAGCTCAACTAGCGCTTTGTACGAGCAGTACTTC.

This chain connects TRBV9 to TRBJ2-7, with 8 bases lining up with TRBD1. Germline V gives CDR1 SGDLS, CDR2 YYNGEE. This CDR3 region has 15 residues. The V and J ends lost 3 bases and 5 bases, in that order; junction bases with no gene match: 10. The CDR3 sequence is CASSGRDRSRNEQYF. The CDR3 DNA is TGTGCCAGCAGCGGCAGGGACAGGTCCCGGAACGAGCAGTACTTC.

The CDR3 nucleotides read TGTGCCAGCAGTGATAGCGGGAGGGCCTACGAGCAGTACTTC. Its translation: CASSDSGRAYEQYF. The chain uses TRBV25-1 and TRBJ2-7; TRBD2 matches at 11 bases. Trimming took 3 bases from V and 2 from J; bases not matched to a gene: 0. The CDR3 has 14 amino acids. Per the germline V gene, CDR1 is MGHDK and CDR2 is SYGVNS.

J is TRBJ2-7 and V is TRBV18, with D unclear. The CDR3 runs to 13 residues. The germline gives CDR1 KGHSH, CDR2 LQKENI. Trimming removed 3 bases from V and 3 bases from J, with 9 bases in between. The CDR3 here is CASSPVENYEQYF. CDR3 coding DNA: TGTGCCAGCTCACCGGTAGAAAACTACGAGCAGTACTTC. The variable domain in full, completed from reference TRBV18 and TRBJ2-7, reads NAGVMQNPRHLVRRRGQEARLRCSPMKGHSHVYWYRQLPEEGLKFMVYLQKENIIDESGMPKERFSAEFPKEGPSILRIQQVVRGDSAAYFCASSPVENYEQYFGPGTRLTVT.

The rearrangement links TRBV15 to TRBJ2-1; maybe TRBD2 (6 bases). Germline V gene lookup returns CDR1 LNHNV and CDR2 YYDKDF (reference sequence). This CDR3 region has 16 residues. V was pared by 0 bases and J by 10 bases, with 19 bases between. CDR3 region: CATSRETRGVMGEQFF. CDR3 coding DNA: TGTGCCACCAGCAGAGAGACTAGGGGAGTGATGGGCGAGCAGTTCTTC.

The chain has TRBV18 and TRBJ1-2; TRBD1 aligns across 10 bases. V was clipped by 3 bases and J by 2 bases; unmatched bases: 0. This CDR3 is built from 14 residues. Germline assignment: CDR1 KGHSH and CDR2 LQKENI. This CDR3 reads CASSPGQGNYGYTF. The CDR3 DNA reads as TGTGCCAGCTCACCGGGACAGGGGAACTATGGCTACACCTTC.

The rearrangement joins TRBV7-2 to TRBJ2-7; a weak D match, TRBD1 (5 bases). Trimming shortened V by 0 bases and J by 3 bases, and 12 bases separated the two germline ends. Germline assignment: CDR1 SGHTA and CDR2 FQGNSA. The CDR3 spans 15 residues. This CDR3 is CASSLAAGRGYEQYF. DNA for the CDR3: TGTGCCAGCAGCTTAGCCGCAGGTAGGGGCTACGAGCAGTACTTC.

The chain recombines TRBV28 with TRBJ1-5, with 7 positions matching TRBD1. The CDR3 contains 14 residues. V shed 7 bases, J shed 2 bases, and the junction held 5 bases outside the gene matches. Germline CDR1 is MDHEN and CDR2 is SYDVKM. CDR3 in DNA: TGTGCCAGCAATACTGACAGGGGCAATCAGCCCCAGCATTTT. As protein: CASNTDRGNQPQHF.

This chain joins TRBV9 and TRBJ1-2; D is perhaps TRBD1 (6 bases). Trimming cost V 3 bases and J 4 bases, with 13 bases left between them. Germline lookup yields CDR1 SGDLS and CDR2 YYNGEE. The length of the CDR3 is 14 residues. CDR3: CASSAWDNFYGYTF. As DNA, the CDR3 is TGTGCCAGCAGCGCATGGGACAACTTCTATGGCTACACCTTC.

V usage is TRBV2 and J usage is TRBJ2-3; 7 bases map to TRBD1. The CDR3 contains 15 residues. V lost 6 bases, J lost 0 bases, and 6 bases stayed unmatched. The germline V gene has CDR1 SNHLY and CDR2 FYNNEI. CDR3 region: CASRPGQISTDTQYF. As DNA, the CDR3 is TGTGCCAGCAGGCCGGGACAGATTAGCACAGATACGCAGTATTTT.

V and J are TRBV5-1 and TRBJ2-5; 7 nucleotides match TRBD1. This CDR3 is built from 15 residues. Germline loops: CDR1 SGHRS, CDR2 YFSETQ. V trimming: 2 bases; J trimming: 2 bases; junction bases outside the gene matches: 6. The CDR3 sequence is CASSLTPGQQETQYF. The CDR3, as DNA: TGCGCCAGCAGCTTAACGCCGGGACAGCAAGAGACCCAGTACTTC. Looking up the rest from reference TRBV5-1 and TRBJ2-5 gives the full variable domain: KAGVTQTPRYLIKTRGQQVTLSCSPISGHRSVSWYQQTPGQGLQFLFEYFSETQRNKGNFPGRFSGRQFSNSRSEMNVSTLELGDSALYLCASSLTPGQQETQYFGPGTRLLVL.

This clone came up a few times. V is TRBV7-9 and J is TRBJ2-7, with 7 bases aligning to TRBD2. With 0 bases clipped from V and 5 bases from J, the junction kept 1 base outside the gene matches. From germline, CDR1 is SEHNR and CDR2 FQNEAQ (reference sequence). The CDR3 runs to 13 residues. The CDR3 DNA sequence: TGTGCCAGCAGCTTAGCGGGAGGGAACGAGCAGTACTTC. This translates into CASSLAGGNEQYF.

The chain joins TRBV11-2 to TRBJ1-5, with D perhaps TRBD1 (5 bases). Germline CDR1 SGHAT, CDR2 FQNNGV. The CDR3 length is 15 residues. V gave up 1 base and J gave up 7 bases, with 14 bases separating them. The CDR3 loop is CASSLAATGGQPQHF. In DNA form, the CDR3 reads TGTGCCAGCAGCTTAGCCGCAACCGGGGGACAGCCCCAGCATTTT.

The CDR3 loop is CAWGAGGPTETQYF. CDR3 DNA sequence: TGTGCCTGGGGAGCGGGAGGGCCCACAGAGACCCAGTACTTC. This chain joins TRBV30 and TRBJ2-5; TRBD2 matches 10 bases. J lost 4 bases, V lost 5 bases, and 7 bases had no gene match. Looked up from germline, CDR1 is GTSNPN and CDR2 is SVGIG (reference sequence). There are 14 residues in the CDR3.

V gene TRBV19 combines with J gene TRBJ1-1; possibly TRBD1 for D (5 bases). The CDR3 totals 15 residues. V dropped 1 base and J dropped 5 bases, with 14 bases sitting between them. Germline CDR1 and CDR2: LNHDA and SQIVND (reference sequence). This CDR3 reads CASSIAGGVRTEAFF. Here the CDR3 DNA reads TGTGCCAGTAGTATAGCTGGGGGGGTTCGGACTGAAGCTTTCTTT.